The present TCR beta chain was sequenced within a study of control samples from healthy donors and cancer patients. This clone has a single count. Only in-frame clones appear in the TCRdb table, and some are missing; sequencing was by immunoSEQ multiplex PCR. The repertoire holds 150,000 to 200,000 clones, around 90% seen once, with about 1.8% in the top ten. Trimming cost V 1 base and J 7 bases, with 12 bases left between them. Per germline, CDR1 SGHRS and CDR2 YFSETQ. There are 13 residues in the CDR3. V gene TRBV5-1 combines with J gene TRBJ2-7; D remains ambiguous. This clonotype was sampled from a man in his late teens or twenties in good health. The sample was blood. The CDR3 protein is CASSLRPMGEQYF. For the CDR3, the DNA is TGCGCCAGCAGCTTGCGCCCGATGGGAGAGCAGTACTTC.